The 23 T cell receptor beta chains below all came from one sample that was sequenced in a study of T-cell reconstitution after alpha-beta-depleted transplantation in children. The authors prepared the TCRbeta library with unique molecular identifiers. Each CDR3 protein is one row after TCRdb ran MiXCR on the PCR reads. Of hundreds of thousands of distinct CDR3 sequences listed, roughly 13% are singletons. The specimen comprised PBMCs, mostly from graft donor cells, sampled 360 days after TCRalphabeta/CD19-depleted stem cell transplant. These receptors were taken from a male patient between 10 and 17 years old who had a stem cell transplant for acute myeloid leukemia, so the T cells may come from the graft donor.

V is TRBV20-1 and J is TRBJ2-7; 7 bases line up with TRBD2. V gave up 7 bases and J gave up 7 bases; unmatched junction bases: 19. Germline CDR1 is DFQATT and CDR2 is SNEGSKA (reference sequence). This CDR3 has 15 residues. The CDR3 DNA sequence: TGCAGTGTGAGGATTAGCGGGCACCCTGCTCTAGAGCAGTACTTC. Translated, it gives CSVRISGHPALEQYF.

This clonotype was recorded a few times. The chain couples TRBV4-3 to TRBJ2-2, with 8 bases fitting TRBD1. This CDR3 comprises 16 residues. The V gene's germline CDR1 is LGHNA and CDR2 YSLEER. V lost 1 base to trimming and J lost 5 bases; unmatched junction nucleotides: 6. As DNA, the CDR3 is TGCGCCAGCAGCCAAGTGGACAGGGTGGGGACCGGGGAGCTGTTTTTT. Translation gives CASSQVDRVGTGELFF.

This clonotype was counted at least ten times. CDR3 residues: CSVDGQGNSGNTIYF. As DNA, the CDR3 is TGCAGCGTTGATGGACAGGGAAATTCTGGAAACACCATATATTTT. The rearrangement links TRBV29-1 to TRBJ1-3; 8 positions match TRBD1. V was pared by 3 bases and J by 1 base, with 5 bases of the junction left unmatched. The CDR3 spans 15 residues. Germline CDR1 is SQVTM and CDR2 is ANQGSEA.

J is TRBJ2-7 and V is TRBV28; 10 bases fit TRBD2. V lost 2 bases to trimming and J lost 3 bases; unmatched junction nucleotides: 7. Germline V gene sequence: CDR1 MDHEN, CDR2 SYDVKM. CDR3 length equals 16 residues. The CDR3 region has the DNA TGTGCCAGCAGTTTAGGCTCCGGGACTAGCGTCTACGAGCAGTACTTC. Residues: CASSLGSGTSVYEQYF.

Ten or more counts support this clonotype. The chain has TRBV7-3 and TRBJ2-7, with D hard to call. This CDR3 comprises 13 residues. From germline, CDR1 is SGHTA and CDR2 FQGTGA. The V and J ends lost 4 bases and 4 bases respectively, with 11 bases between them. Here the CDR3 DNA reads TGTGCCAGCAGCTGGTCATCCGGATACGAGCAGTACTTC. Translation gives CASSWSSGYEQYF.

This clonotype has a handful of counts. This rearrangement joins TRBV19 to TRBJ2-2; no clear D gene. CDR3 size: 16 residues. The V end was cut by 7 bases, the J end by 4 bases, with 19 bases between. The germline CDR1 and CDR2 sequences are LNHDA and SQIVND (reference sequence). In DNA form, the CDR3 reads TGTGCCAGTACCCCAATGGGCGGCGTCCCCACCGGGGAGCTGTTTTTT. This sequence encodes CASTPMGGVPTGELFF.

CDR3 loop: CASSSLDRVDSSPLHF. DNA for the CDR3: TGTGCCAGCAGCTCCTTGGACAGGGTGGATTCCTCACCCCTCCACTTT. The chain combines TRBV7-6 with TRBJ1-6; 8 nucleotides align to TRBD1. CDR1 SGHVS and CDR2 FNYEAQ come from the germline V gene. Trimming removed 4 bases from V and 10 bases from J; junction bases left unmatched: 12. The CDR3 consists of 16 residues.

The CDR3 reads CASSYSGRTSTDTQYF. The CDR3, as DNA: TGTGCCAGCAGTTACTCGGGTAGGACTAGCACAGATACGCAGTATTTT. The chain uses TRBV6-2 or TRBV6-3 and TRBJ2-3; D is possibly TRBD2 (5 bases). Trimming left V 0 bases short and J 0 bases short, with 10 bases between. Germline CDR1 and CDR2: MNHEY and SVGEGT. This CDR3 spans 16 amino acids.

There are many counts of this clonotype. The V and J genes are TRBV10-3 and TRBJ2-1; 9 bases map to TRBD2. CDR3 length equals 14 residues. V shed 5 bases and J 5 bases; nucleotides not matched to a gene: 4. Germline V CDR1 and CDR2: ENHRY, SYGVKD. The CDR3 DNA reads as TGTGCCATCAGTTCTAGCGGGGCCAACAATGAGCAGTTCTTC. Its protein product is CAISSSGANNEQFF.

This clonotype was counted at least ten times. This chain joins TRBV20-1 and TRBJ1-2; tentatively, D is TRBD1 (5 bases). The CDR3 length is 16 residues. Trimming removed 1 base from V and 8 bases from J, with 23 bases in between. Germline lookup yields CDR1 DFQATT and CDR2 SNEGSKA (reference sequence). In DNA form, the CDR3 reads TGCAGTGCTAGAGTGGGGCCGGGTTTACTGCTAGGAGGCTACACCTTC. It codes for CSARVGPGLLLGGYTF.

This clonotype was observed a handful of times. The rearrangement joins TRBV7-2 to TRBJ2-1; D is perhaps TRBD1 (6 bases). Trimming shortened V by 5 bases and J by 6 bases, and 20 bases separated the two germline ends. From germline, CDR1 is SGHTA and CDR2 FQGNSA. The CDR3 runs to 16 residues. Here the CDR3 DNA reads TGTGCCAGCAGCCTCACTTCGACTCTCAGGGGCAATGAGCAGTTCTTC. Translation gives CASSLTSTLRGNEQFF.

This clonotype was picked up a small number of times. The J gene is TRBJ2-7, the V gene TRBV7-2; D remains unclear. CDR3 length: 14 residues. V shed 0 bases and J shed 5 bases, with 11 bases lying between them. The germline V gene has CDR1 SGHTA and CDR2 FQGNSA. The CDR3 loop reads CASSLALEHNEQYF. The DNA for the CDR3 is TGTGCCAGCAGCTTAGCGCTGGAGCATAACGAGCAGTACTTC.

This chain uses TRBV25-1 with TRBJ2-7, with D perhaps TRBD1 (5 bases). Germline CDR1 reads MGHDK; CDR2 reads SYGVNS. There are 16 residues in the CDR3. V was shortened by 4 bases and J by 2 bases, with 18 bases between the two germline ends. CDR3 amino acids: CASSGPSVVGAYEQYF. In DNA, the CDR3 is TGTGCCAGCAGTGGACCTTCTGTTGTAGGGGCCTACGAGCAGTACTTC.

V usage is TRBV11-2 and J usage is TRBJ1-2; D is uncertain. CDR1 and CDR2 (germline): SGHAT, FQNNGV. CDR3 size: 12 residues. V shed 3 bases and J shed 10 bases, with 12 bases lying between them. CDR3: CASSFSNLYYTF. Written as DNA, the CDR3 is TGTGCCAGCAGCTTTTCCAACCTCTACTACACCTTC. Filled out from reference TRBV11-2 and TRBJ1-2, the complete variable domain reads EAGVAQSPRYKIIEKRQSVAFWCNPISGHATLYWYQQILGQGPKLLIQFQNNGVVDDSQLPKDRFSAERLKGVDSTLKIQPAKLEDSAVYLCASSFSNLYYTFGSGTRLTVV.

V and J are TRBV6-1 and TRBJ1-5; a possible D gene is TRBD1 (6 bases). There are 15 residues in the CDR3. CDR1 and CDR2 from the germline V gene are MNHNS and SASEGT. Deletions cut 6 bases from V and 4 bases from J, with 16 bases between. The CDR3 is CASRPHREANQPQHF. CDR3 DNA: TGTGCCAGCAGACCTCACAGGGAAGCTAATCAGCCCCAGCATTTT.

The chain is built from TRBV6-5 and TRBJ2-2; D ambiguous. The CDR3 contains 15 residues. Germline V gene data show CDR1 as MNHEY and CDR2 as SVGAGI. Trimming cost V 6 bases and J 3 bases, with 14 bases left between them. The CDR3 DNA follows: TGTGCCAGCAGCCCCCGGCCCCCATACACCGGGGAGCTGTTTTTT. Residues: CASSPRPPYTGELFF.

This clonotype was observed a few times. The V call is TRBV7-3, the J call TRBJ2-7; D is uncertain. From germline, CDR1 is SGHTA and CDR2 FQGTGA. This CDR3 contains 15 residues. V was clipped by 5 bases and J by 3 bases, with 17 bases between them. The DNA of the CDR3 is TGTGCCAGCAGCGTCAAGGGTGGCAGGCGCTACGAGCAGTACTTC. It translates to CASSVKGGRRYEQYF. Full variable domain (missing parts from reference TRBV7-3 and TRBJ2-7): GAGVSQTPSNKVTEKGKYVELRCDPISGHTALYWYRQSLGQGPEFLIYFQGTGAADDSGLPNDRFFAVRPEGSVSTLKIQRTERGDSAVYLCASSVKGGRRYEQYFGPGTRLTVT.

This clonotype has only a few counts. The V call is TRBV5-4, the J call TRBJ1-1; TRBD1 aligns across 8 bases. Germline V gene data show CDR1 as SGHNT and CDR2 as YYREEE (reference sequence). The CDR3 loop spans 13 amino acids. V shed 5 bases and J 5 bases; nucleotides not matched to a gene: 5. CDR3: CASSQGAWTEAFF. The CDR3 region has the DNA TGTGCCAGCAGTCAGGGGGCATGGACTGAAGCTTTCTTT.

This clonotype was seen more than once but under ten times. The chain joins TRBV28 to TRBJ2-1; D not certain. Trimming left V 4 bases short and J 8 bases short, with 6 bases between. The CDR3 spans 11 residues. Germline CDR1 reads MDHEN; CDR2 reads SYDVKM. The CDR3 nucleotides are TGTGCCAGCAGTTGGCAGTATGAGCAGTTCTTC. Encoded protein: CASSWQYEQFF. Supplemented by reference TRBV28 and TRBJ2-1, the full variable domain reads DVKVTQSSRYLVKRTGEKVFLECVQDMDHENMFWYRQDPGLGLRLIYFSYDVKMKEKGDIPEGYSVSREKKERFSLILESASTNQTSMYLCASSWQYEQFFGPGTRLTVL.

The chain uses TRBV18 and TRBJ2-2; D uncertain. V was shortened by 2 bases and J by 7 bases, with 11 bases between the two germline ends. The CDR3 sequence is 14 residues long. Germline V gives CDR1 KGHSH, CDR2 LQKENI. The CDR3 protein is CASSPGSQFGELFF. The CDR3 DNA follows: TGTGCCAGCTCACCAGGATCCCAGTTCGGGGAGCTGTTTTTT.

This clonotype was counted only a few times. The gene calls are TRBV28 and TRBJ1-1; no definite D call. V lost 5 bases to trimming and J lost 4 bases, with 8 bases between them. This CDR3 has 12 residues. From germline, CDR1 is MDHEN and CDR2 SYDVKM. The CDR3 nucleotides read TGTGCCAGCAGTCTGAGCCCCACTGAAGCTTTCTTT. Its protein is CASSLSPTEAFF.

This clonotype was detected a few times. This rearrangement joins TRBV20-1 to TRBJ2-7; a possible D gene is TRBD2 (6 bases). The germline V gene has CDR1 DFQATT and CDR2 SNEGSKA (reference sequence). V shed 5 bases and J shed 3 bases, with 20 bases lying between them. The CDR3 sequence is 15 residues long. In nucleotides, the CDR3 is TGCAGTGCTCTCGCGAGCCGGGACTGGAACTACGAGCAGTACTTC. Its protein is CSALASRDWNYEQYF.

The V call is TRBV20-1, the J call TRBJ2-7, with 13 bases aligning to TRBD2. The CDR3 is made up of 17 amino acids. Germline V gene lookup returns CDR1 DFQATT and CDR2 SNEGSKA (reference sequence). V lost 0 bases to trimming and J lost 2 bases; unmatched junction nucleotides: 7. The CDR3, as DNA: TGCAGTGCTAGAGAACCCAAACTAGCGGGAGGGGCCTACGAGCAGTACTTC. Residues: CSAREPKLAGGAYEQYF.